This T cell receptor (beta chain) was documented in a study of T cell responses to AZD1222 COVID-19 vaccine. Germline CDR1 reads MNHEY; CDR2 reads SVGAGI. CDR3 length equals 12 residues. The V end was cut by 5 bases, the J end by 8 bases, with 13 bases between. Researchers grouped second doses given at about 4 or about 12 weeks into one pool. The table came from immunoSEQ multiplex PCR; TCRdb's copy has only in-frame clones and leaves some out. The table lists nearly 35,000 clones, 65% to 90% of them singletons, with about 11% in the top ten. Whole-study results and caveats: Unmutated variant regions are reportedly targeted by nearly half of spike-specific TCRs. Donors in the cohort were predominantly white British and more often female, and clonal diversity was possibly underestimated. Baseline seropositivity occurred in only a handful of AZD1222 recipients.

As regards this clone: The antigen is undetermined.

The chain is built from TRBV6-5 and TRBJ2-7; D is uncertain. The sequence came from an adult who received the AZD1222 COVID-19 vaccine. The input for sequencing was peripheral blood, taken 28 days after the second AZD1222 dose. The CDR3 region is CASSIDTPKQYF. The CDR3 DNA is TGTGCCAGCAGTATCGACACTCCTAAGCAGTACTTC.